These 14 T cell receptor beta chains were all obtained from the same sample, sequenced in a study of OX40 agonist ivuxolimab in advanced cancers. Measured with immunoSEQ multiplex PCR; TCRdb has only the in-frame clones, and not every one. The table lists some 72,000 clones, approximately 90% of them singletons, with about 3% in the top ten. This sample comprised CD4+ or CD8+ T cells sorted from blood, obtained in a trial of the OX40 agonist ivuxolimab. These TCRs come from an adult with an advanced solid tumor such as melanoma, head and neck, liver or kidney cancer.

The chain links TRBV9 to TRBJ2-3; no clear D gene. Between the trimmed V and J ends, which lost 0 bases and 2 bases, there was a span of 7 bases. Per the germline V gene, CDR1 is SGDLS and CDR2 is YYNGEE. The CDR3 has 14 amino acids. The CDR3, as DNA: TGTGCCAGCAGCGTAGTGGGCCCCACAGATACGCAGTATTTT. Its translation: CASSVVGPTDTQYF.

This chain links TRBV4-1 with TRBJ1-4; 10 bases are shared with TRBD1. Germline CDR1 is MGHRA and CDR2 is YSYEKL. The CDR3 spans 14 residues. With 4 bases clipped from V and 8 bases from J, the junction kept 4 bases outside the gene matches. In nucleotides, the CDR3 is TGCGCCAGCAGCCCGGACAGGGGGAGGGAAAAACTGTTTTTT. It is translated as CASSPDRGREKLFF.

The V call is TRBV5-1, the J call TRBJ1-1; the match to TRBD1 covers 7 bases. This CDR3 contains 14 residues. Germline V CDR1 and CDR2: SGHRS, YFSETQ. V was pared by 2 bases and J by 5 bases, with 6 bases of the junction left unmatched. For the CDR3, the DNA is TGCGCCAGCAGCTTATCAGGGGGTGGGACTGAAGCTTTCTTT. Translated: CASSLSGGGTEAFF.

The chain employs TRBV5-1 and TRBJ2-2; tentatively, D is TRBD1 or TRBD2 (5 bases each). CDR1 is SGHRS and CDR2 is YFSETQ in the germline V gene. Trimming shortened V by 0 bases and J by 7 bases, and 13 bases separated the two germline ends. The CDR3 runs 15 residues. The CDR3 DNA follows: TGCGCCAGCAGCTTGGTTCCAAGAGGGGTCGGGGAGCTGTTTTTT. Its translation is CASSLVPRGVGELFF.

The chain has TRBV5-1 and TRBJ2-5, with D unresolved. Germline CDR1 is SGHRS and CDR2 is YFSETQ. V lost 2 bases and J 1 base, leaving 18 bases between the germline ends. The CDR3 loop spans 17 amino acids. CDR3: CASSFDWAPAPQETQYF. In nucleotides, the CDR3 is TGCGCCAGCAGCTTTGATTGGGCCCCGGCACCCCAAGAGACCCAGTACTTC.

The CDR3 region is CASSIGGGSETQYF. The CDR3 bases are TGTGCCAGCAGCATAGGAGGCGGTTCGGAGACCCAGTACTTC. The chain combines TRBV7-8 with TRBJ2-5; D might be TRBD2 (5 bases). Trimming took 5 bases from V and 5 from J, leaving 15 bases between them. Germline loops: CDR1 SGHVS, CDR2 FQNEAQ. The CDR3 extends over 14 amino acids.

The chain couples TRBV6-5 to TRBJ2-1; tentatively, D is TRBD1 (5 bases). The V end was cut by 2 bases, the J end by 4 bases, with 15 bases between. Germline loops: CDR1 MNHEY, CDR2 SVGAGI. This CDR3 comprises 16 residues. This chain's CDR3 is CASSYKGAGSYNEQFF. CDR3 DNA: TGTGCCAGCAGTTACAAAGGGGCAGGGTCTTACAATGAGCAGTTCTTC.

The chain uses TRBV6-6 and TRBJ2-1; D is unresolved. The CDR3 has 11 residues. V lost 8 bases, J lost 7 bases, and 9 bases lay in between. In germline, CDR1 is MNHNY, CDR2 SVGAGI (reference sequence). The CDR3 reads CASEVGNEQFF. CDR3 nucleotides: TGTGCCAGCGAGGTGGGGAATGAGCAGTTCTTC.

The chain joins TRBV29-1 to TRBJ1-2; the match to TRBD1 covers 10 bases. Losses at the gene ends were 7 bases for V and 4 bases for J; bases not matched to a gene: 15. CDR1 SQVTM and CDR2 ANQGSEA come from the germline V gene. The CDR3 sequence is 16 residues long. CDR3 amino acids: CSARGGQGNPVYGYTF. CDR3 nucleotides: TGCAGCGCCCGAGGGGGACAGGGGAACCCGGTCTATGGCTACACCTTC.

This clone was seen a few times. The chain employs TRBV5-1 and TRBJ1-6; 9 nucleotides match TRBD1. V gave up 4 bases and J gave up 6 bases; unmatched junction bases: 5. Germline V gene sequence: CDR1 SGHRS, CDR2 YFSETQ. The CDR3 is 15 residues long. CDR3 bases: TGCGCCAGCAGCCCACAGGACAGGGGTAATTCACCCCTCCACTTT. It is translated as CASSPQDRGNSPLHF. The entire variable domain, with the rest obtained from reference TRBV5-1 and TRBJ1-6, is as follows: KAGVTQTPRYLIKTRGQQVTLSCSPISGHRSVSWYQQTPGQGLQFLFEYFSETQRNKGNFPGRFSGRQFSNSRSEMNVSTLELGDSALYLCASSPQDRGNSPLHFGNGTRLTVT.

The chain couples TRBV10-3 to TRBJ1-5; D gene ambiguous. From germline, CDR1 is ENHRY and CDR2 SYGVKD. CDR3 length: 17 amino acids. Trimming took off 0 bases at V and 7 bases at J, with 19 bases between the two ends. The CDR3 sequence is CAISESSLVSFRQPQHF. The CDR3 DNA sequence: TGTGCCATCAGTGAGTCAAGTCTTGTCTCCTTTAGACAGCCCCAGCATTTT.

The rearrangement uses TRBV21-1 and TRBJ2-2; the table's D call TRBD2 went unverified against the DNA. TRBV21-1 is described as a pseudogene. This CDR3 comprises 17 residues. Here the CDR3 reads CASTLRVRGGDTGELFF. The CDR3 nucleotides read TGTGCCAGCACCCTGAGAGTACGGGGGGGCGACACCGGGGAGCTGTTTTTT.

This chain joins TRBV28 and TRBJ1-2, with D unclear. CDR3 length equals 14 residues. CDR1 and CDR2 (germline): MDHEN, SYDVKM. V shed 1 base and J shed 6 bases, with 12 bases lying between them. The CDR3, as DNA: TGTGCCAGCAGTTTATATACCAGCCCCAATGGCTACACCTTC. This encodes CASSLYTSPNGYTF.

The chain combines TRBV7-8 with TRBJ2-1; D is undetermined. Per the germline V gene, CDR1 is SGHVS and CDR2 is FQNEAQ. The CDR3 spans 15 residues. V was trimmed by 4 bases and J by 7 bases, leaving 17 bases between them. DNA for the CDR3: TGTGCCAGCAGCTCCGCCCCTCTCGGTGGGAATGAGCAGTTCTTC. Protein product: CASSSAPLGGNEQFF.